This entry concerns a single T cell receptor beta chain. There is no known antigen for this receptor. It has no much larger one-base neighbor in the sample; base qualities were not kept. Interpreted using the paper, the time point label stands for: baseline before first vaccination. Vaccinee samples came from UK trials COV001 and COV002, including a single-blind randomized controlled phase 2/3 trial of AZD1222 (ChAdOx1 nCoV-19) in healthy adults. For TCRbeta chain sequencing, PBMC samples were collected from trial participants at day 0 and at day 28 after the second dose. The data derive from a study of T cell responses to AZD1222 COVID-19 vaccine (dated by TCRdb to about 2021). Some background on the complete study: AZD1222 recipients whose second dose came at about 4 weeks and those whose second dose came at about 12 weeks were combined into one group, since spike-specific TCR depth and breadth did not differ between the two schedules. A total of more than 230 trial participants underwent TCR sequencing, of whom 207 received two doses of AZD1222 and about 25 received two doses of the MenACWY control vaccine. Trial participants were enrolled by age into subgroups of 18-55, 56-69 and 70-plus years, and roughly 160, 29 and 62 TCR-sequenced participants, respectively, were included in these subgroups.

Overall results and qualifications from the work: Because no day 14 peak-response samples were available, repertoires were characterized only after the peak T cell response. Vaccine-associated CD4 TCRs spanned the whole spike protein, with dominant responses in regions 160-218 and 743-854. A significant rise in spike-specific TCR breadth and depth was observed after two AZD1222 doses relative to day 0 and relative to MenACWY recipients. Conclusions about previously exposed vaccinees are limited because only five to seven AZD1222 recipients were SARS-CoV-2 seropositive at baseline. Participants were mostly white British, with more females than males. The authors suggested clonal diversity may have been underestimated. Epitopes outside the regions mutated in the B.1.351 and B.1.1.7 variants were reportedly recognized by nearly half of the unique spike-specific TCRs. In the small 56-69-year group, the increase in depth fell short of significance, most likely because of low power.

The CDR3 starts with the cysteine, ends with the phenylalanine, and has 15 residues. The retained sequence is limited to the CDR3, 45 bases, with the frame set at the first base. Looking up the germline V gene yields CDR1 SGDLS and CDR2 YYNGEE. Trimming removed 0 bases from V and 1 base from J, leaving 9 bases between the germline ends. The CDR3 regions of human TCRbeta chains were analyzed by immunosequencing. Processing in the source paper ran as follows. TCRs in the repertoires were compared against a reference library of SARS-CoV-2-specific TCRs that had been generated with the MIRA antigen-specificity platform. Breadth was defined as the fraction of unique TCRs that were SARS-CoV-2-associated. Depth was defined as the fraction of total T cells that were SARS-CoV-2-associated. Each spike-specific TCR was assigned to its reactive spike region and to a CD4 or CD8 class using the MIRA data. Log10-transformed breadth and depth values were compared by one-way ANOVA with Sidak's multiple comparisons tests. The table was pulled from immuneACCESS by TCRdb, which kept in-frame rearrangements only. Such tables lose some clones; where checked, under half of the loss comes from unresolved V genes, and the rest has no known cause. That table furnishes V, J and clone size, whereas the DNA furnished D and trimming. The sample includes fewer than 300,000 clones, with more than 80% observed a single time. 0.5% to 0.65% of the sample rests with the top ten.

This specimen was peripheral blood, taken on day 0 of AZD1222 vaccination. The sequence derives from an adult in good health. The chain was built from TRBV9 and TRBJ2-3, with an unclear D gene assignment. The CDR3 in this case is CASSVAEWGTDTQYF. The bases read TGTGCCAGCAGCGTAGCGGAGTGGGGCACAGATACGCAGTATTTT.